Listed here are 9 T cell receptor beta chains from one sample, sequenced in a study of T-cell reconstitution after alpha-beta-depleted transplantation in children. Unique molecular identifiers were used to barcode this TCRbeta library. TCRdb recomputed calls from the PCR reads with MiXCR, one row per CDR3 protein. The data contain about 27,000 distinct CDR3 sequences, 15% to 20% of them singletons. The material was PBMCs, mostly from graft donor cells, obtained 60 days after TCRalphabeta/CD19-depleted stem cell transplant. These receptor sequences come from a male patient under 10 years old who had a stem cell transplant for acute lymphoblastic leukemia, so the T cells may come from the graft donor.

This clonotype came up a few times. V and J are TRBV7-9 and TRBJ1-1; the D is unclear. Per germline, CDR1 SEHNR and CDR2 FQNEAQ (reference sequence). V lost 8 bases, J lost 8 bases, and 9 bases lay in between. There are 10 residues in the CDR3. The CDR3 loop reads CASGVPEAFF. The CDR3 coding sequence is TGTGCCAGCGGAGTCCCCGAAGCTTTCTTT.

The V gene is TRBV2, the J gene TRBJ2-7, with D possibly called TRBD1 or TRBD2 (5 bases each). The CDR3 contains 14 residues. The germline gives CDR1 SNHLY, CDR2 FYNNEI. V lost 7 bases and J 7 bases, leaving 20 bases between the germline ends. CDR3: CASIPGPSLREQYF. The CDR3 DNA reads TGTGCCAGCATACCGGGACCTAGCCTTCGGGAGCAGTACTTC. The entire variable domain, with the rest obtained from reference TRBV2 and TRBJ2-7, is as follows: EPEVTQTPSHQVTQMGQEVILRCVPISNHLYFYWYRQILGQKVEFLVSFYNNEISEKSEIFDDQFSVERPDGSNFTLKIRSTKLEDSAMYFCASIPGPSLREQYFGPGTRLTVT.

This clonotype was seen more than once but under ten times. J is TRBJ2-2 and V is TRBV4-1; 13 nucleotides agree with TRBD2. Trimming took 2 bases from V and 3 from J; bases not matched to a gene: 3. Germline V lookup: CDR1 MGHRA, CDR2 YSYEKL. This CDR3 is 17 amino acids long. The CDR3 DNA is TGCGCCAGCAGCCAAACTAGCGGGGGGGTTGACACCGGGGAGCTGTTTTTT. Protein product: CASSQTSGGVDTGELFF.

This clonotype was counted only a few times. This sequence joins TRBV7-9 and TRBJ2-1, with 7 bases that match TRBD2. With 5 bases clipped from V and 9 bases from J, the junction kept 7 bases outside the gene matches. Germline CDR1 and CDR2: SEHNR and FQNEAQ (reference sequence). This CDR3 spans 13 amino acids. The CDR3 is CASSRDGGGEQFF. The CDR3 DNA follows: TGTGCCAGCAGCCGAGATGGGGGGGGTGAGCAGTTCTTC. Complete variable domain (other parts from reference TRBV7-9 and TRBJ2-1): DTGVSQNPRHKITKRGQNVTFRCDPISEHNRLYWYRQTLGQGPEFLTYFQNEAQLEKSRLLSDRFSAERPKGSFSTLEIQRTEQGDSAMYLCASSRDGGGEQFFGPGTRLTVL.

This clonotype was detected a few times. CDR3 sequence: CASSYASGRVYNEQFF. The CDR3 nucleotides read TGTGCCAGCAGTTACGCAAGCGGGAGGGTATACAATGAGCAGTTCTTC. The rearrangement links TRBV6-2 or TRBV6-3 to TRBJ2-1, with TRBD2 identical over 10 bases. The length of the CDR3 is 16 residues. In germline, CDR1 is MNHEY, CDR2 SVGEGT. Losses at the gene ends were 2 bases for V and 4 bases for J; bases not matched to a gene: 5.

In its sample, this clonotype is medium-sized. The chain combines TRBV27 with TRBJ1-4, with TRBD1 identical over 9 bases. The CDR3 sequence is 17 residues long. In germline, CDR1 is MNHEY, CDR2 SMNVEV (reference sequence). The V segment lost 5 bases and the J segment 7 bases; nucleotides outside the gene matches: 14. CDR3 coding DNA: TGTGCCAGCAGTGAGAACCAACGGGACAGGGTCGGTGAAAAACTGTTTTTT. Protein product: CASSENQRDRVGEKLFF.

There are a few counts of this clonotype. CDR3 protein: CSARKDRGEPQHF. CDR3 DNA sequence: TGCAGTGCTAGAAAGGACAGGGGTGAGCCCCAGCATTTT. The chain links TRBV20-1 to TRBJ1-5; the match to TRBD1 covers 9 bases. Trimming at V came to 2 bases and at J to 8 bases, leaving 4 bases not matched to a gene. CDR1 and CDR2 (germline): DFQATT, SNEGSKA (reference sequence). The CDR3 loop spans 13 amino acids.

This clonotype has a single count. The chain recombines TRBV20-1 with TRBJ1-4; D possibly corresponds to TRBD1 (5 bases). With 1 base removed from V and 7 bases from J, the gap between germline ends came to 7 bases. CDR1 is DFQATT and CDR2 is SNEGSKA in the germline V gene (reference sequence). This CDR3 is 12 amino acids long. CDR3 nucleotides: TGCAGTGCTAGAGCGGGGGGTGAAAAACTGTTTTTT. Translation gives CSARAGGEKLFF.

By share, this clonotype ranks as medium-sized. CDR3 nucleotides: TGCAGTGCTACAAACCCACGGCCAGCGAACCAAGAGACCCAGTACTTC. It codes for CSATNPRPANQETQYF. J is TRBJ2-5 and V is TRBV20-1; D is undetermined. This CDR3 has 16 residues. V lost 4 bases and J lost 0, with 18 bases in between. Per the germline V gene, CDR1 is DFQATT and CDR2 is SNEGSKA (reference sequence).